A few counts support the clone carrying this T cell receptor beta chain. No antigen is known for it. CDR1 and CDR2 (germline): PRHDT, FYEKMQ (reference sequence). This CDR3 is built from 14 residues. Trimming stripped 3 bases from V and 2 bases from J, with 11 bases between. The data were taken from a study of T-cell memory formation after mild COVID-19. Study-wide background: TCR clusters were largely donor specific.

From the 5' RACE reads, TCRdb called clonotypes with MiXCR, one entry per CDR3 protein. The sample yields 350,000 to 500,000 distinct CDR3 sequences, about 25% seen once. Study conclusions and caveats: In pre-infection memory, a portion of responding clones appeared, which suggested that cross-reactive memory joined. Shrinking CD4+ clones resided mostly in CM and EM, and CD8+ ones in EMRA. The study found balanced CD4/CD8 in clones contracting day 15 to 85 and a CD4+ lean in later expanders.

This receptor was taken from an adult woman who had mild COVID-19 (a few samples of this study predate the infection). Cell type and time point are not known. This chain uses TRBV13 with TRBJ2-7; D is uncertain. The sequencing sample was made of PBMCs or a T cell subset sorted from them (not recorded which). The CDR3 spells CASSLLLQTYEQYF. DNA for the CDR3: TGTGCCAGCAGCTTGCTGCTACAAACCTACGAGCAGTACTTC.